This paragraph reports one T cell receptor beta chain. The target antigen is unknown. This entry belongs to a study of T cells in Graves' hyperthyroidism and ophthalmopathy. Whole-study results and caveats: A model built on 13 V-J features separated ophthalmopathy from stable hyperthyroidism. Blood held most thyroid clonotypes expanded above 0.001 frequency.

Thyroid ultrasound, orbital computed tomography, clinical symptoms, and serum thyroxine and TRAb underpinned diagnoses. With V trimmed by 4 bases and J by 8 bases, 8 bases remained unmatched. This CDR3 region has 15 residues. Germline V gene lookup returns CDR1 SGHVS and CDR2 FNYEAQ. Amplification of TCR beta CDR3 regions used RNA as the template. With the HTBI primer set, the TCR CDR3 went through a first round of RT-PCR. TCRdb reprocessed the multiplex PCR reads via MiXCR and lists one record per CDR3 protein. The repertoire holds more than 550,000 distinct CDR3 sequences, with about 45% as singletons.

The receptor was isolated from an adult man with Graves' disease, either hyperthyroidism or ophthalmopathy (not recorded which). Sequencing input: peripheral blood or thyroid tissue (not recorded which). V is TRBV7-6 and J is TRBJ1-4; 9 bases line up with TRBD1. CDR3 DNA: TGTGCCAGCAGCTCCGGACAGGGGAGATACGAAAAACTGTTTTTT. This translates into CASSSGQGRYEKLFF. The full variable domain, completed using reference TRBV7-6 and TRBJ1-4, is GAGVSQSPRYKVTKRGQDVALRCDPISGHVSLYWYRQALGQGPEFLTYFNYEAQQDKSGLPNDRFSAERPEGSISTLTIQRTEQRDSAMYRCASSSGQGRYEKLFFGSGTQLSVL.